Each of the 4 T cell receptor beta chains below was sequenced from the same sample in a study of CD8 T cells in ankylosing spondylitis. Each CDR3 protein gets one entry after TCRdb re-called the 5' RACE reads with MiXCR. The data contain about 440,000 distinct CDR3 sequences, 17% of them singletons. Study results and caveats: Apparently characteristic of ankylosing spondylitis blood was a TCR beta motif (about eight highly homologous variants).

These receptors' targets are unknown. Sequencing was performed on blood, either unsorted or a sorted T cell fraction (not recorded which). The origin of the receptors is a male donor with ankylosing spondylitis.

V is TRBV20-1 and J is TRBJ2-3, with a weak D call TRBD2 (6 bases). CDR1 and CDR2 from the germline V gene are DFQATT and SNEGSKA (reference sequence). V dropped 2 bases and J dropped 6 bases, with 15 bases sitting between them. The CDR3 has 14 amino acids. The CDR3 DNA reads TGCAGTGCTAGACGGGGCGGTGGAGGGGATACGCAGTATTTT. Translation gives CSARRGGGGDTQYF.

The gene calls are TRBV28 and TRBJ2-1; D tentatively fits TRBD1 or TRBD2 (6 bases each). Germline V gene sequence: CDR1 MDHEN, CDR2 SYDVKM. Between the trimmed V and J ends, which lost 6 bases and 4 bases, there was a span of 16 bases. The CDR3 is 15 amino acids. The CDR3, as DNA: TGTGCCAGCAGCTATGGGGGGCGAGGATACAATGAGCAGTTCTTC. Residues: CASSYGGRGYNEQFF.

This clonotype was seen just once. The CDR3 nucleotides are TGTGCCAGCTCACCGCAGGGGTGGGATGGCTACACCTTC. It translates to CASSPQGWDGYTF. This sequence joins TRBV18 and TRBJ1-2; D is perhaps TRBD1 (6 bases). Trimming removed 3 bases at V and 6 bases at J, with 11 bases between. This CDR3 region has 13 residues. Germline V gene data show CDR1 as KGHSH and CDR2 as LQKENI.

The rearrangement joins TRBV14 to TRBJ1-2; the match to TRBD1 covers 8 bases. The germline V gene encodes CDR1 SGHDN and CDR2 FVKESK. J was trimmed by 4 bases and V by 6 bases; bases with no gene match: 7. There are 14 residues in the CDR3. The CDR3 DNA reads as TGTGCCAGCAGTCCGGACAGGGCATCCTATGGCTACACCTTC. Its protein is CASSPDRASYGYTF.